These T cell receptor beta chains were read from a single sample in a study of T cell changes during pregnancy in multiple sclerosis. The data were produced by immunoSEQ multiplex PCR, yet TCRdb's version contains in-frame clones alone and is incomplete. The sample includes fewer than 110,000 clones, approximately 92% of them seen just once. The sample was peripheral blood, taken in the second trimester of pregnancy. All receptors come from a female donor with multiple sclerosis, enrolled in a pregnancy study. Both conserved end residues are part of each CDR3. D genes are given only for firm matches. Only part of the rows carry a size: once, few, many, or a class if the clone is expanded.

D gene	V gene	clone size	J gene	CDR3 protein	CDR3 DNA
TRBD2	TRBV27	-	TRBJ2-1	CASSLSSGRALSNEQFF	TGTGCCAGCAGTTTATCAAGCGGGAGGGCCCTCTCCAATGAGCAGTTCTTC
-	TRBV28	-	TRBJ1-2	CASSSGGYGYTF	TGTGCCAGCAGTTCCGGGGGCTATGGCTACACCTTC
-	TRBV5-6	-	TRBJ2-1	CASSRRLTGQFF	TGTGCCAGCAGCCGAAGGCTGACTGGGCAGTTCTTC
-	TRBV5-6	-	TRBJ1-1	CASSNGHNTEAFF	TGTGCCAGCAGCAACGGACATAACACTGAAGCTTTCTTT
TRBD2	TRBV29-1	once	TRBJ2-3	CSVGGVAGGRDTQYF	TGCAGCGTTGGTGGGGTTGCGGGAGGACGAGATACGCAGTATTTT
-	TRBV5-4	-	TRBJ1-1	CASSLDSSLEAFF	TGTGCCAGCAGCTTGGACAGCTCCCTTGAAGCTTTCTTT
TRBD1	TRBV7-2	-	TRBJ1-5	CASSFDRVGQPQHF	TGTGCCAGCAGTTTCGACAGGGTGGGTCAGCCCCAGCATTTT
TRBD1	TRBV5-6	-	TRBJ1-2	CASSLRGTGQGYTF	TGTGCCAGCAGCCTTCGCGGGACAGGGCAGGGCTACACCTTC
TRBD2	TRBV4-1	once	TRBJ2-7	CASSPLSAGGRHSYEQYF	TGCGCCAGCAGCCCCCTATCAGCGGGAGGGCGACACTCCTACGAGCAGTACTTC
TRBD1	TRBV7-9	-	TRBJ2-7	CASSLEVQGVYEQYF	TGTGCCAGCAGCTTAGAGGTGCAGGGGGTCTACGAGCAGTACTTC
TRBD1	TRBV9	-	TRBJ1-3	CASSTPRDSSGNTIYF	TGTGCCAGCAGCACCCCCCGGGACAGCTCTGGAAACACCATATATTTT
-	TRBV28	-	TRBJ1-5	CASSLWNGGRGNQPQHF	TGTGCCAGCAGTTTATGGAACGGGGGGCGCGGGAATCAGCCCCAGCATTTT
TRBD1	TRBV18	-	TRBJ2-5	CASSPPGQPQETQYF	TGTGCCAGCTCACCACCGGGACAGCCTCAAGAGACCCAGTACTTC
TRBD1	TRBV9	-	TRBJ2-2	CASSVVPGQGAAGELFF	TGTGCCAGCAGCGTAGTCCCGGGACAGGGGGCTGCCGGGGAGCTGTTTTTT
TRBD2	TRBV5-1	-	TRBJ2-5	CASSSRYNTGTSGGETQYF	TGCGCCAGCAGCTCCAGGTATAATACCGGGACGTCGGGAGGGGAGACCCAGTACTTC
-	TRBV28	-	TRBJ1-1	CASSLPLGRVTEAFF	TGTGCCAGCAGTTTACCACTCGGCAGGGTTACTGAAGCTTTCTTT
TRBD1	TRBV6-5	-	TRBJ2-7	CASSRGQGYEQYF	TGTGCCAGCAGTCGCGGACAGGGCTACGAGCAGTACTTC